This T cell receptor (beta chain) came from a study of a mutant IDH1 vaccine in newly diagnosed glioma. About the research overall: With temozolomide cycles, or 4-6 weeks after radiotherapy alone, vaccination was started. Patients arrived already treated with radiotherapy, temozolomide, or both, most having had both.

Indicated time point: week 23, last vaccination. With topical imiquimod, each dose of the vaccine consisted of 300 ug of mutant IDH1 20-mer peptide. In the case of this clone: The antigen remains unidentified.

TCRdb keeps only in-frame clones here, not all; method: immunoSEQ multiplex PCR. The repertoire holds around 56,000 clones, with about 81% as singletons. The CDR3 is made up of 15 amino acids. The V and J ends lost 2 bases and 10 bases, in that order; junction bases with no gene match: 9. CDR1 is MNHEY, CDR2 SVGAGI, per germline. The clonotype was recovered from a woman aged 40 to 50 with glioma. Some clones in this sample may be carry-over from other donors' samples. The chain recombines TRBV6-5 with TRBJ1-2, with 11 positions matching TRBD1. The material sequenced was PBMCs, taken from a glioma patient whose treatment included an IDH1 peptide vaccine. CDR3 in amino acids: CASSYPGTGGQTYTF. The CDR3 region has the DNA TGTGCCAGCAGTTACCCCGGGACAGGGGGGCAAACCTACACCTTC.